A single sample is the source of the 26 T cell receptor beta chains below, sequenced in a study of cytomegalovirus exposure and HLA in healthy donors. Amplification used 60 Vbeta primers and 13 Jbeta primers. Sequencing used immunoSEQ multiplex PCR; TCRdb keeps in-frame clones, though not all of them. The sample records some 160,000 clones, around three quarters being singletons. The sample consisted of PBMCs. These receptor sequences come from a woman in her thirties in good health and CMV-seronegative.

This clone came up a few times. The chain uses TRBV30 and TRBJ2-7; 7 bases align to TRBD2. The germline CDR1 and CDR2 sequences are GTSNPN and SVGIG (reference sequence). Unmatched junction bases numbered 5, after V lost 0 bases and J lost 3 bases. CDR3 length equals 14 residues. DNA for the CDR3: TGTGCCTGGAGTGTAGATAGCGGGCGCTACGAGCAGTACTTC. Its protein is CAWSVDSGRYEQYF.

The gene calls are TRBV5-4 and TRBJ2-7, with 7 bases lining up with TRBD2. Germline V gene sequence: CDR1 SGHNT, CDR2 YYREEE (reference sequence). After removal of 3 bases from V and 2 bases from J, the junction contained 5 bases not matched to a gene. The CDR3 is made up of 14 amino acids. In nucleotides, the CDR3 is TGTGCCAGCAGCTACTCTAGCGGCCCCTACGAGCAGTACTTC. Protein sequence: CASSYSSGPYEQYF.

This clone has more than one count but fewer than ten. The chain links TRBV9 to TRBJ2-1; 9 bases line up with TRBD1. The CDR3 sequence is 12 residues long. V trimming: 3 bases; J trimming: 14 bases; junction bases outside the gene matches: 6. Germline CDR1 reads SGDLS; CDR2 reads YYNGEE. CDR3 sequence (DNA): TGTGCCAGCAGCGGTGGGGGGGACAGGGAGTTCTTC. Protein product: CASSGGGDREFF.

The chain links TRBV12-5 to TRBJ2-3; 13 bases align to TRBD2. The length of the CDR3 is 18 residues. Germline loops: CDR1 LGHNT, CDR2 FRNRAP. V shed 0 bases, J shed 4 bases, and the junction held 7 bases outside the gene matches. CDR3: CASGLVLTSGGLADTQYF. The DNA of the CDR3 is TGTGCTAGTGGTTTGGTACTGACTAGCGGGGGGCTTGCAGATACGCAGTATTTT. Using reference TRBV12-5 and TRBJ2-3 for the parts outside the CDR3, the full variable domain is DARVTQTPRHKVTEMGQEVTMRCQPILGHNTVFWYRQTMMQGLELLAYFRNRAPLDDSGMPKDRFSAEMPDATLATLKIQPSEPRDSAVYFCASGLVLTSGGLADTQYFGPGTRLTVL.

V is TRBV9 and J is TRBJ1-1, with 12 bases that match TRBD1. Germline CDR1 SGDLS, CDR2 YYNGEE. V lost 3 bases to trimming and J lost 6 bases; unmatched junction nucleotides: 6. This CDR3 has 15 residues. Written as DNA, the CDR3 is TGTGCCAGCAGCGAGGGGACAGGGGGCGGCCCTGAAGCTTTCTTT. Amino acids: CASSEGTGGGPEAFF.

The V gene is TRBV6-4, the J gene TRBJ1-1; weak D call: TRBD1 (5 bases). The CDR3 is made up of 14 amino acids. Trimming shortened V by 2 bases and J by 8 bases, and 15 bases separated the two germline ends. Germline values: CDR1 MRHNA, CDR2 SNTAGT. Here the CDR3 reads CASSDGTGGQEAFF. The CDR3 DNA is TGTGCCAGCAGTGACGGGACGGGAGGGCAAGAAGCTTTCTTT.

V and J are TRBV7-9 and TRBJ1-5; 7 bases map to TRBD1. This CDR3 has 15 amino acids. The V and J ends lost 5 bases and 4 bases, in that order; junction bases with no gene match: 8. Germline CDR1 is SEHNR and CDR2 is FQNEAQ (reference sequence). The CDR3 reads CASSPLGTDNQPQHF. In DNA form, the CDR3 reads TGTGCCAGCAGCCCCCTCGGGACAGATAATCAGCCCCAGCATTTT.

This chain links TRBV15 with TRBJ2-7; 10 bases map to TRBD2. The germline gives CDR1 LNHNV, CDR2 YYDKDF (reference sequence). V was clipped by 4 bases and J by 5 bases; unmatched bases: 5. CDR3 size: 14 residues. CDR3 sequence reads: CATSKGLASDEQYF. The CDR3 DNA sequence: TGTGCCACCAGCAAGGGACTAGCGTCCGACGAGCAGTACTTC. The entire variable domain, with the rest obtained from reference TRBV15 and TRBJ2-7, is as follows: DAMVIQNPRYQVTQFGKPVTLSCSQTLNHNVMYWYQQKSSQAPKLLFHYYDKDFNNEADTPDNFQSRRPNTSFCFLDIRSPGLGDTAMYLCATSKGLASDEQYFGPGTRLTVT.

The V and J genes are TRBV7-8 and TRBJ1-1, with 9 bases fitting TRBD1. CDR1 SGHVS and CDR2 FQNEAQ come from the germline V gene. V was clipped by 5 bases and J by 3 bases; unmatched bases: 10. There are 16 residues in the CDR3. The CDR3 DNA reads as TGTGCCAGCAGCGACCGGGACAGGGTGGATTACACTGAAGCTTTCTTT. Translated, it gives CASSDRDRVDYTEAFF.

The chain uses TRBV19 and TRBJ2-5; TRBD1 aligns across 9 bases. The CDR3 is 16 residues long. CDR1 is LNHDA and CDR2 is SQIVND in the germline V gene (reference sequence). V shed 5 bases, J shed 4 bases, and the junction held 11 bases outside the gene matches. The DNA for the CDR3 is TGTGCCAGTAGTGTCAACAGGGGGCCGGGGGTAGAGACCCAGTACTTC. It encodes CASSVNRGPGVETQYF.

The chain joins TRBV27 to TRBJ1-4; perhaps TRBD1 as D (6 bases). Germline V lookup: CDR1 MNHEY, CDR2 SMNVEV (reference sequence). Trimming stripped 8 bases from V and 2 bases from J, with 12 bases between. The CDR3 consists of 14 residues. The CDR3 nucleotides are TGTGCCAGCGGTATACAGGGTACTAATGAAAAACTGTTTTTT. This codes for CASGIQGTNEKLFF.

This clone showed up just once. The chain uses TRBV27 and TRBJ2-1, with 9 positions matching TRBD2. The germline V gene encodes CDR1 MNHEY and CDR2 SMNVEV (reference sequence). This CDR3 is 17 amino acids long. V lost 2 bases and J lost 5; bases outside the gene matches: 10. CDR3 DNA: TGTGCCAGCAGTTTAAGGGCTAGCGGGGCCCCTCACAATGAGCAGTTCTTC. Its translation is CASSLRASGAPHNEQFF.

CDR3 loop: CAWSVISGAYNEQFF. The CDR3 DNA reads as TGTGCCTGGAGTGTTATATCGGGAGCCTACAATGAGCAGTTCTTC. This chain joins TRBV30 and TRBJ2-1, with D possibly TRBD2 on 6 matching bases. This CDR3 has 15 amino acids. Trimming took off 0 bases at V and 2 bases at J, with 11 bases between the two ends. Germline V gene data show CDR1 as GTSNPN and CDR2 as SVGIG (reference sequence).

This rearrangement joins TRBV25-1 to TRBJ1-4, with 7 bases that match TRBD1. CDR3 length: 14 residues. Germline CDR1 reads MGHDK; CDR2 reads SYGVNS. V dropped 5 bases and J dropped 5; count of bases not matched to a gene: 5. This CDR3 reads CASSRPGQNEKLFF. As DNA, the CDR3 is TGTGCCAGCAGTCGACCGGGACAGAATGAAAAACTGTTTTTT.

CDR3 protein: CASSLHARQYETQYF. The DNA of the CDR3 is TGTGCCAGCAGTTTACACGCGCGGCAGTACGAGACCCAGTACTTC. The gene calls are TRBV28 and TRBJ2-5; D is uncertain. The V gene lost 2 bases and the J gene lost 5 bases, with 15 bases spanning the gap. The germline gives CDR1 MDHEN, CDR2 SYDVKM. The CDR3 extends over 15 amino acids.

The chain links TRBV18 to TRBJ1-2, with D maybe TRBD1 (5 bases). Germline values: CDR1 KGHSH, CDR2 LQKENI. V was pared by 3 bases and J by 8 bases, with 10 bases between. This CDR3 contains 12 residues. This CDR3 reads CASSPTGGGYTF. The CDR3 DNA reads as TGTGCCAGCTCACCGACCGGGGGAGGCTACACCTTC.

This chain connects TRBV7-9 to TRBJ2-2; 7 bases are a match to TRBD1. CDR3 length: 15 amino acids. Germline V gene lookup returns CDR1 SEHNR and CDR2 FQNEAQ (reference sequence). J was trimmed by 5 bases and V by 2 bases; bases with no gene match: 5. The CDR3 sequence: CASSLRQGETGELFF. The CDR3 nucleotides read TGTGCCAGCAGCTTAAGGCAGGGGGAGACCGGGGAGCTGTTTTTT.

This CDR3 reads CASSAQQGYQETQYF. CDR3 DNA sequence: TGTGCCAGTAGTGCCCAACAGGGGTACCAAGAGACCCAGTACTTC. The V call is TRBV19, the J call TRBJ2-5; 7 bases line up with TRBD1. This CDR3 contains 15 residues. Germline loops: CDR1 LNHDA, CDR2 SQIVND (reference sequence). The V gene end was trimmed by 5 bases and the J gene end by 0 bases; junction bases not matched to a gene: 6.

The rearrangement links TRBV2 to TRBJ2-3; D unclear. The CDR3 sequence is 15 residues long. Looked up from germline, CDR1 is SNHLY and CDR2 is FYNNEI. Trimming stripped 1 base from V and 0 bases from J, with 8 bases between. CDR3 sequence reads: CASSEGLSSTDTQYF. DNA of the CDR3: TGTGCCAGCAGTGAAGGACTTTCCAGCACAGATACGCAGTATTTT.

The V gene is TRBV30, the J gene TRBJ1-1; unclear D gene. The CDR3 contains 11 residues. Germline assignment: CDR1 GTSNPN and CDR2 SVGIG (reference sequence). The V end lost 5 bases, the J end lost 4 bases, and 8 bases lay between the germline ends. The CDR3 coding sequence is TGTGCCTGGGAGGAAGGCACTGAAGCTTTCTTT. Protein sequence: CAWEEGTEAFF. Combining the CDR3 with reference TRBV30 and TRBJ1-1 gives the whole variable domain SQTIHQWPATLVQPVGSPLSLECTVEGTSNPNLYWYRQAAGRGLQLLFYSVGIGQISSEVPQNLSASRPQDRQFILSSKKLLLSDSGFYLCAWEEGTEAFFGQGTRLTVV.

The chain employs TRBV7-9 and TRBJ1-2; 7 bases are shared with TRBD1. After removal of 4 bases from V and 2 bases from J, the junction contained 7 bases not matched to a gene. The CDR3 length is 15 residues. Germline V gene sequence: CDR1 SEHNR, CDR2 FQNEAQ (reference sequence). CDR3 region: CASSSPGTVNYGYTF. The CDR3, as DNA: TGTGCCAGCAGCTCGCCCGGGACAGTCAACTATGGCTACACCTTC. Filled out from reference TRBV7-9 and TRBJ1-2, the complete variable domain reads DTGVSQNPRHKITKRGQNVTFRCDPISEHNRLYWYRQTLGQGPEFLTYFQNEAQLEKSRLLSDRFSAERPKGSFSTLEIQRTEQGDSAMYLCASSSPGTVNYGYTFGSGTRLTVV.

This chain joins TRBV11-2 and TRBJ2-3; D is possibly TRBD1 (7 bases). The CDR3 length is 15 residues. V lost 0 bases and J lost 3, with 10 bases in between. Per germline, CDR1 SGHAT and CDR2 FQNNGV. CDR3 residues: CASSLDRGATDTQYF. The CDR3 DNA reads as TGTGCCAGCAGCTTAGACAGGGGGGCAACAGATACGCAGTATTTT. Full variable domain (missing parts from reference TRBV11-2 and TRBJ2-3): EAGVAQSPRYKIIEKRQSVAFWCNPISGHATLYWYQQILGQGPKLLIQFQNNGVVDDSQLPKDRFSAERLKGVDSTLKIQPAKLEDSAVYLCASSLDRGATDTQYFGPGTRLTVL.

The chain recombines TRBV9 with TRBJ1-1; 10 bases fit TRBD1. Per the germline V gene, CDR1 is SGDLS and CDR2 is YYNGEE. The CDR3 length is 14 residues. V lost 2 bases to trimming and J lost 5 bases; unmatched junction nucleotides: 3. CDR3 loop: CASSVDRGRTEAFF. Here the CDR3 DNA reads TGTGCCAGCAGCGTTGACAGGGGGCGGACTGAAGCTTTCTTT.

The rearrangement links TRBV7-8 to TRBJ2-2; D is possibly TRBD2 (5 bases). Germline lookup yields CDR1 SGHVS and CDR2 FQNEAQ. Trimming removed 4 bases at V and 4 bases at J, with 16 bases between. The CDR3 contains 16 residues. For the CDR3, the DNA is TGTGCCAGCAGCTCAGTCCGGGGTTGGGTCACCGGGGAGCTGTTTTTT. It yields the protein CASSSVRGWVTGELFF.

This chain links TRBV27 with TRBJ2-6; 8 bases are a match to TRBD1. V shed 0 bases, J shed 2 bases, and the junction held 3 bases outside the gene matches. The CDR3 length is 17 residues. Germline CDR1 MNHEY, CDR2 SMNVEV (reference sequence). CDR3 nucleotide sequence: TGTGCCAGCAGTTTATCGACAGGGGACGCTGGGGCCAACGTCCTGACTTTC. Protein: CASSLSTGDAGANVLTF.

The chain has TRBV15 and TRBJ1-5; TRBD1 agrees at 10 bases. The CDR3 is 17 residues long. J lost 4 bases, V lost 2 bases, and 8 bases had no gene match. Germline V CDR1 and CDR2: LNHNV, YYDKDF (reference sequence). CDR3 in amino acids: CATSRPGTGELNQPQHF. The CDR3 DNA is TGTGCCACCAGCAGACCAGGGACAGGGGAGCTTAATCAGCCCCAGCATTTT. The full variable domain, rest sourced from reference TRBV15 and TRBJ1-5, is DAMVIQNPRYQVTQFGKPVTLSCSQTLNHNVMYWYQQKSSQAPKLLFHYYDKDFNNEADTPDNFQSRRPNTSFCFLDIRSPGLGDTAMYLCATSRPGTGELNQPQHFGDGTRLSIL.